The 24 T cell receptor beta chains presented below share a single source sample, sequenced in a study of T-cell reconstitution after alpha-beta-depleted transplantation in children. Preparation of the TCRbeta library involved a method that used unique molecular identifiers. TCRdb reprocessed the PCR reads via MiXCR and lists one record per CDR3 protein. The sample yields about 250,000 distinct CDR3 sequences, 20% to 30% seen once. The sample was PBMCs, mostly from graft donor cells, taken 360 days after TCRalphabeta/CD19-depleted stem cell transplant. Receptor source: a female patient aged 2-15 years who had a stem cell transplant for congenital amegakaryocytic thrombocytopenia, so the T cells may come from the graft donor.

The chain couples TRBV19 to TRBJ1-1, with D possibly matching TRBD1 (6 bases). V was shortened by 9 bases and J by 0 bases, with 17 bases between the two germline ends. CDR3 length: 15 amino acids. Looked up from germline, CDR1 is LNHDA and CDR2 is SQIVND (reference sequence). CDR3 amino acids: CASSNPGGLNTEAFF. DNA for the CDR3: TGTGCCAGCTCAAACCCTGGGGGCCTGAACACTGAAGCTTTCTTT.

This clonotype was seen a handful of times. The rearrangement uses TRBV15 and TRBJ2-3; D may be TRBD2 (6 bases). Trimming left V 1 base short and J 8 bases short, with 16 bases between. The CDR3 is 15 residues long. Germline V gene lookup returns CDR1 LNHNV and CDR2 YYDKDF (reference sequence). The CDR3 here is CATSRAGSLGGTQYF. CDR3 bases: TGTGCCACCAGCAGAGCCGGGAGCTTAGGCGGTACGCAGTATTTT.

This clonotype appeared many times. The CDR3 DNA reads as TGCAGCGTCGGTGAGGGCACTGCTGGAAACACCATATATTTT. Residues: CSVGEGTAGNTIYF. V gene TRBV29-1 combines with J gene TRBJ1-3; no clear D. Germline V gene sequence: CDR1 SQVTM, CDR2 ANQGSEA. V lost 6 bases and J lost 2, with 14 bases in between. The CDR3 runs to 14 residues.

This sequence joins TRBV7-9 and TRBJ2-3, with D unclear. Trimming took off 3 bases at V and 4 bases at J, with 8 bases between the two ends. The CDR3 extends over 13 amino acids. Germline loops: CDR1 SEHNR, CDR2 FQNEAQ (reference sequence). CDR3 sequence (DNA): TGTGCCAGCAGCTTCAACGGGTCAGATACGCAGTATTTT. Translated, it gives CASSFNGSDTQYF.

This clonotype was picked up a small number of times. CDR3 protein: CASSSRLAGEQFF. For the CDR3, the DNA is TGTGCCAGCAGTTCTCGACTAGCAGGTGAGCAGTTCTTC. The chain has TRBV28 and TRBJ2-1, with TRBD2 matching over 7 bases. Per the germline V gene, CDR1 is MDHEN and CDR2 is SYDVKM. CDR3 length: 13 residues. With 4 bases clipped from V and 9 bases from J, the junction kept 6 bases outside the gene matches.

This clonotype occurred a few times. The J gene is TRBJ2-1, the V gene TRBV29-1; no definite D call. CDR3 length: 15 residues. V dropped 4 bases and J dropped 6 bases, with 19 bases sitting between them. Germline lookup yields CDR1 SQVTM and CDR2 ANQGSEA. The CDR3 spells CSVVVGSLQFNEQFF. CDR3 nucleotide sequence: TGCAGCGTTGTAGTAGGTAGTCTTCAATTCAATGAGCAGTTCTTC.

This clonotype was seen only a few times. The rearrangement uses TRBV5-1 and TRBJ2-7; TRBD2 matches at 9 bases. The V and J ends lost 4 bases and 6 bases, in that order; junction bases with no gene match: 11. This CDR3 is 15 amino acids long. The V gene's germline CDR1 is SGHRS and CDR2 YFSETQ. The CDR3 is CASSPQAGGISEQYF. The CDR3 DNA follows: TGCGCCAGCAGCCCCCAGGCGGGAGGGATAAGCGAGCAGTACTTC.

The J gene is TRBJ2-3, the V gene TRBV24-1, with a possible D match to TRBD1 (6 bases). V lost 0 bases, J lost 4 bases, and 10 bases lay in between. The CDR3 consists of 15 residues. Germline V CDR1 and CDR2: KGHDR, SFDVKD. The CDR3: CATSDLLRGPDTQYF. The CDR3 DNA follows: TGTGCCACCAGTGATTTGCTCAGGGGCCCAGATACGCAGTATTTT.

CDR3 sequence reads: CSARAQGAPTLNGYTF. In DNA, the CDR3 is TGCAGTGCTAGAGCACAGGGGGCTCCCACCCTAAATGGCTACACCTTC. The V gene is TRBV20-1, the J gene TRBJ1-2; TRBD1 aligns across 9 bases. There are 16 residues in the CDR3. After removal of 1 base from V and 6 bases from J, the junction contained 12 bases not matched to a gene. CDR1 is DFQATT and CDR2 is SNEGSKA in the germline V gene (reference sequence).

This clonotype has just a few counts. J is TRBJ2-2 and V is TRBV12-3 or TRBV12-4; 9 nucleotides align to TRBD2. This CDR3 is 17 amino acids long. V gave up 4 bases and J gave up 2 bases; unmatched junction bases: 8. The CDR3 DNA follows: TGTGCCAGCAGTTCCCCTCTAGCGGGACTTAACACCGGGGAGCTGTTTTTT. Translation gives CASSSPLAGLNTGELFF.

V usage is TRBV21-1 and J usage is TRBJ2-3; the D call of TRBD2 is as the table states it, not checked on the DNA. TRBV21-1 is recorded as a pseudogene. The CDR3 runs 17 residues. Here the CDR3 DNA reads TGTGCCAGCAGCAAAGACCCTAGCGGGGGCCTAACAGATACGCAGTATTTT. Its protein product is CASSKDPSGGLTDTQYF.

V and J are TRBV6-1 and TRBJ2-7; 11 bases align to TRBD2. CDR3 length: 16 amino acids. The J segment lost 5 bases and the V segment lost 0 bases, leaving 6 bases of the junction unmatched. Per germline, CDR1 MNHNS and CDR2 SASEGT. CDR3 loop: CASSEARLAGRDEQYF. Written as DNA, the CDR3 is TGTGCCAGCAGTGAAGCTCGACTAGCGGGAAGAGACGAGCAGTACTTC.

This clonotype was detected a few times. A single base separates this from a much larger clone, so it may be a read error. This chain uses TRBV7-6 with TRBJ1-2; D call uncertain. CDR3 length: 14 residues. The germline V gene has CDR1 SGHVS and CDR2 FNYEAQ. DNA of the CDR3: TGTGCCAGCAGCTTAGGGACTTCTAACTATGGCTACCCCTTC. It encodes CASSLGTSNYGYPF.

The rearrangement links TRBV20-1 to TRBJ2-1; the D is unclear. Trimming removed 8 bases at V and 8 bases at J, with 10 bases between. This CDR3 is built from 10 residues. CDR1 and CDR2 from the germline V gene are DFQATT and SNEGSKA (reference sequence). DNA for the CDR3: TGCAGTCCCCCCCAACATGAGCAGTTCTTC. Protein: CSPPQHEQFF.

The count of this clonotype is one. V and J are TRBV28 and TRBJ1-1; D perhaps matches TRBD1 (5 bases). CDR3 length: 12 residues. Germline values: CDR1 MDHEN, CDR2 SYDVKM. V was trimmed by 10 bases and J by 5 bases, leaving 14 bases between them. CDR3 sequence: CATRVGETEAFF. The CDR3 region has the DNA TGTGCCACTCGGGTGGGGGAAACTGAAGCTTTCTTT.

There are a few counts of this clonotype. CDR3 DNA sequence: TGTGCCAGCAACCAAGCGGGGGGGCTTAATGAGCAGTTCTTC. Translation: CASNQAGGLNEQFF. The chain couples TRBV12-3 or TRBV12-4 to TRBJ2-1; the match to TRBD2 covers 10 bases. This CDR3 comprises 14 residues. Trimming cost V 7 bases and J 7 bases; bases outside gene matches: 7.

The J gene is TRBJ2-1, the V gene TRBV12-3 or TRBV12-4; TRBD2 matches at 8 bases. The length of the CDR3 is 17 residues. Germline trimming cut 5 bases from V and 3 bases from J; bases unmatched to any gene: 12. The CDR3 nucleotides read TGTGCCAGCAGTCCTTTCCGGAGCGGGGGCCACTACAATGAGCAGTTCTTC. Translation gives CASSPFRSGGHYNEQFF.

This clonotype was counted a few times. CDR3: CASSHGTSGYEQYF. The CDR3 nucleotides read TGTGCCAGCAGCCACGGGACTAGCGGCTACGAGCAGTACTTC. The rearrangement links TRBV27 to TRBJ2-7; TRBD2 aligns across 11 bases. The CDR3 length is 14 residues. Germline V CDR1 and CDR2: MNHEY, SMNVEV (reference sequence). The junction had 4 bases not matched to a gene; V was cut back by 6 bases and J by 3 bases.

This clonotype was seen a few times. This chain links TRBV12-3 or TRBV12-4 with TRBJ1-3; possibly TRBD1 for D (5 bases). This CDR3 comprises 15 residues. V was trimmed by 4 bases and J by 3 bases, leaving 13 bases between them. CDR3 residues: CASSSRVKNGNTIYF. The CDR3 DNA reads TGTGCCAGCAGTTCCAGGGTGAAAAATGGAAACACCATATATTTT.

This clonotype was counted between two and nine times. Here the CDR3 reads CATSRDKRATDTQYF. The CDR3 DNA is TGTGCCACCAGCAGAGATAAGAGGGCCACAGATACGCAGTATTTT. This chain links TRBV15 with TRBJ2-3; a weak D match, TRBD2 (5 bases). The V end lost 0 bases, the J end lost 2 bases, and 9 bases lay between the germline ends. The CDR3 has 15 amino acids. Germline V gene sequence: CDR1 LNHNV, CDR2 YYDKDF (reference sequence).

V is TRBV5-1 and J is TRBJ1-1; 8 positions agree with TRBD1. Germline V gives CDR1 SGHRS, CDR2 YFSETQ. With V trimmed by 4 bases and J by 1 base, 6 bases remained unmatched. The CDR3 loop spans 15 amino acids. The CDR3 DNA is TGCGCCAGCAGCAAAAGGGACAGGCGGAACACTGAAGCTTTCTTT. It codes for CASSKRDRRNTEAFF.

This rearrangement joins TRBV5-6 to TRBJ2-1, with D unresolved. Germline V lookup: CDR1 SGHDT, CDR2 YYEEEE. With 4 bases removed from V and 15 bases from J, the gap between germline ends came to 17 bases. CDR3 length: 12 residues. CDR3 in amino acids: CASSRTFSFAFF. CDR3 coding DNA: TGTGCCAGCAGCAGGACCTTCTCATTCGCGTTCTTC.

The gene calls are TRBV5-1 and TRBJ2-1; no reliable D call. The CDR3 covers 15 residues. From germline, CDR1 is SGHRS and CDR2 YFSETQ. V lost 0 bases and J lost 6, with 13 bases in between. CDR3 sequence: CASSLGWVSGNEQFF. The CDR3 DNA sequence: TGCGCCAGCAGCTTGGGTTGGGTATCTGGCAATGAGCAGTTCTTC.

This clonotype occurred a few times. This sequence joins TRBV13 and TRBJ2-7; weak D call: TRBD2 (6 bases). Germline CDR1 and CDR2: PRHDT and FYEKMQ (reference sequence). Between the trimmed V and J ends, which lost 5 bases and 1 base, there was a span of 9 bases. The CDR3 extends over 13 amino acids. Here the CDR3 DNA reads TGTGCCAGCAGCCAAGCGGGTTCCTACGAGCAGTACTTC. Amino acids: CASSQAGSYEQYF.